This T cell receptor (beta chain) came from a study of T cell repertoires and HLA-DP antigens. On this clone: The antigen remains undetermined.

Sequencing used immunoSEQ multiplex PCR; TCRdb keeps in-frame clones, though not all of them. This table holds around 100,000 clones, more than 85% found once. General study points: The CD4+ repertoire was not split into naive and memory.

Material for sequencing was CD4+ T cells from PBMCs. The receptor was isolated from a young woman in good health and CMV-seronegative.

CDR3 sequence: CASSQGGWGANVLTF. The CDR3 nucleotides are TGCGCCAGCAGCCAAGGGGGTTGGGGGGCCAACGTCCTGACTTTC. The chain uses TRBV4-1 and TRBJ2-6; D unresolved. Between the trimmed V and J ends, which lost 1 base and 4 bases, there was a span of 8 bases. The germline CDR1 and CDR2 sequences are MGHRA and YSYEKL. CDR3 length equals 15 residues.